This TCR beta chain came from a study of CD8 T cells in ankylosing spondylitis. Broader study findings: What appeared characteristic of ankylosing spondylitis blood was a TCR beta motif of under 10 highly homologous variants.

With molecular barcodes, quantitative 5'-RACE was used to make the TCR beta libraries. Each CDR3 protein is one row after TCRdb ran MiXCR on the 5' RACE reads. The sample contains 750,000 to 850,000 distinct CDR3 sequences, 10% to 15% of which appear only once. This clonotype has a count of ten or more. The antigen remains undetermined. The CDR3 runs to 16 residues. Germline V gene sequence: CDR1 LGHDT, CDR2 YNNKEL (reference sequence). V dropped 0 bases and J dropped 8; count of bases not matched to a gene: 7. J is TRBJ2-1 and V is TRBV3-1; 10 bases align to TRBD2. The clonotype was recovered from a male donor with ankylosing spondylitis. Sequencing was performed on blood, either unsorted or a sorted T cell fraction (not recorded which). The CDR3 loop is CASSQESWTSGDEQFF. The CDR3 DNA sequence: TGTGCCAGCAGCCAAGAGTCATGGACTAGCGGCGATGAGCAGTTCTTC.